This T cell receptor beta chain derives from a study of T cell changes during pregnancy in multiple sclerosis. From germline, CDR1 is LGHNA and CDR2 YNFKEQ. V gave up 4 bases and J gave up 5 bases; unmatched junction bases: 9. CDR3 length: 15 amino acids. Measured with immunoSEQ multiplex PCR; TCRdb has only the in-frame clones, and not every one. In the table there are about 92,000 clones, 90% to 95% of which are singletons. Here the sequenced sample was peripheral blood, taken in the third trimester of pregnancy. V is TRBV4-2 and J is TRBJ2-3; 7 nucleotides line up with TRBD2. This receptor was obtained from a female donor with multiple sclerosis, enrolled in a pregnancy study. The CDR3, as DNA: TGTGCCAGCAGCCGCGGGGGTACTAGTGAAGATACGCAGTATTTT. Translation: CASSRGGTSEDTQYF.